The rows below give T cell receptor beta chains drawn from one sample of a study of blood T cell repertoires in COVID-19. This table comes from immunoSEQ multiplex PCR, and its TCRdb copy is limited to in-frame clones, with some not included. This table holds over 100,000 clones, 80% to 85% found once. Sequencing was performed on peripheral blood. The receptors derive from a woman in her sixties or seventies with active or convalescent COVID-19. Each CDR3 is given with its conserved first and last residue. The D gene is left open where the match is weak. Rows give clone size only sometimes, using once, few, many, or a class for an expanded clone.

v_gene: TRBV7-9
abundance: .
j_gene: TRBJ1-1
d_gene: TRBD1
CDR3aa: CASSLGQNMNTEAFF
CDR3nt: TGTGCCAGCAGCTTGGGACAGAATATGAACACTGAAGCTTTCTTT

v_gene: TRBV28
abundance: .
j_gene: TRBJ1-5
d_gene: .
CDR3aa: CASSLVQGHQPQHF
CDR3nt: TGTGCCAGCAGTTTAGTACAGGGTCATCAGCCCCAGCATTTT

v_gene: TRBV5-1
abundance: .
j_gene: TRBJ1-3
d_gene: .
CDR3aa: CASSQSAGVRGNTIYF
CDR3nt: TGCGCCAGCAGCCAAAGCGCAGGGGTTCGGGGAAACACCATATATTTT

v_gene: TRBV28
abundance: .
j_gene: TRBJ1-2
d_gene: TRBD1
CDR3aa: CASSLLGTGSRNTF
CDR3nt: TGTGCCAGCAGTTTATTGGGGACAGGGTCTAGGAACACCTTC

v_gene: TRBV5-6
abundance: .
j_gene: TRBJ1-2
d_gene: TRBD1
CDR3aa: CASSIQGAVDGYTF
CDR3nt: TGTGCCAGCAGCATACAGGGGGCAGTGGATGGCTACACCTTC

v_gene: TRBV29-1
abundance: once
j_gene: TRBJ2-5
d_gene: .
CDR3aa: CSVARSGLRETQYF
CDR3nt: TGCAGCGTGGCGAGGAGCGGTCTCCGAGAGACCCAGTACTTC

v_gene: TRBV27
abundance: .
j_gene: TRBJ1-2
d_gene: .
CDR3aa: CASSLSFVGGGLGGHGYTF
CDR3nt: TGTGCCAGCAGTTTATCCTTTGTGGGGGGTGGCCTCGGGGGTCATGGCTACACCTTC

v_gene: TRBV6-5
abundance: once
j_gene: TRBJ1-5
d_gene: TRBD1
CDR3aa: CASSYSTGANQPQHF
CDR3nt: TGTGCCAGCAGTTACTCGACAGGGGCCAATCAGCCCCAGCATTTT

v_gene: TRBV2
abundance: .
j_gene: TRBJ2-3
d_gene: .
CDR3aa: CASSPWGGPREGTDTQYF
CDR3nt: TGTGCCAGCAGTCCCTGGGGGGGGCCCCGGGAAGGAACAGATACGCAGTATTTT

v_gene: TRBV28
abundance: .
j_gene: TRBJ2-3
d_gene: TRBD1
CDR3aa: CASSLTGMGWGTDTQYF
CDR3nt: TGTGCCAGCAGTTTGACAGGGATGGGGTGGGGCACAGATACGCAGTATTTT

v_gene: TRBV4-1
abundance: .
j_gene: TRBJ1-1
d_gene: TRBD1
CDR3aa: CASSQDDRANTEAFF
CDR3nt: TGCGCCAGCAGCCAAGATGACAGGGCGAACACTGAAGCTTTCTTT

v_gene: TRBV7-8
abundance: .
j_gene: TRBJ2-1
d_gene: .
CDR3aa: CASSLRTISYNEQFF
CDR3nt: TGTGCCAGCAGCTTACGGACAATCTCCTACAATGAGCAGTTCTTC

v_gene: TRBV19
abundance: .
j_gene: TRBJ2-1
d_gene: .
CDR3aa: CASRQRQGSNEQFF
CDR3nt: TGTGCCAGTAGACAAAGGCAGGGGTCCAATGAGCAGTTCTTC

v_gene: TRBV5-4
abundance: few
j_gene: TRBJ2-6
d_gene: .
CDR3aa: CASSYLTGGGANVLTF
CDR3nt: TGTGCCAGCAGCTACCTGACAGGTGGTGGGGCCAACGTCCTGACTTTC

v_gene: TRBV4-3
abundance: .
j_gene: TRBJ1-1
d_gene: .
CDR3aa: CASSQESAGDMYTEAFF
CDR3nt: TGCGCCAGCAGCCAAGAAAGTGCCGGGGACATGTACACTGAAGCTTTCTTT

v_gene: TRBV11-2
abundance: .
j_gene: TRBJ2-4
d_gene: .
CDR3aa: CASSLVWHGDIQYF
CDR3nt: TGTGCCAGCAGCTTAGTCTGGCACGGGGACATTCAGTACTTC

v_gene: TRBV29-1
abundance: .
j_gene: TRBJ1-3
d_gene: TRBD1
CDR3aa: CSVGERQGARIYF
CDR3nt: TGCAGCGTTGGAGAAAGACAGGGGGCGCGGATATATTTT

v_gene: TRBV3-1/TRBV3-2
abundance: .
j_gene: TRBJ1-1
d_gene: .
CDR3aa: CASSHAGVWAFF
CDR3nt: TGTGCCAGCAGCCATGCGGGCGTTTGGGCTTTCTTT

v_gene: TRBV7-2
abundance: .
j_gene: TRBJ2-7
d_gene: .
CDR3aa: CASSSRTYSYEQYF
CDR3nt: TGTGCCAGCAGCTCACGGACTTATTCCTACGAGCAGTACTTC

v_gene: TRBV19
abundance: .
j_gene: TRBJ2-1
d_gene: TRBD2
CDR3aa: CASSITSGGSYNEQFF
CDR3nt: TGTGCCAGTAGTATAACTAGCGGGGGGTCCTACAATGAGCAGTTCTTC

v_gene: TRBV5-5
abundance: .
j_gene: TRBJ1-5
d_gene: .
CDR3aa: CASSLIAGAYTQPQHF
CDR3nt: TGTGCCAGCAGCTTGATAGCGGGGGCGTACACTCAGCCCCAGCATTTT

v_gene: TRBV28
abundance: .
j_gene: TRBJ2-2
d_gene: .
CDR3aa: CASSPSSLGELFF
CDR3nt: TGTGCCAGCAGCCCCTCGTCGCTAGGGGAGCTGTTTTTT

v_gene: TRBV5-6
abundance: few
j_gene: TRBJ1-3
d_gene: .
CDR3aa: CASSLSGRTSGNTIYF
CDR3nt: TGTGCCAGCAGCTTGTCTGGGAGAACCTCTGGAAACACCATATATTTT

v_gene: TRBV28
abundance: .
j_gene: TRBJ1-4
d_gene: .
CDR3aa: CASSKQATNEKLFF
CDR3nt: TGTGCCAGCAGTAAACAGGCAACTAATGAAAAACTGTTTTTT

v_gene: TRBV6-2/TRBV6-3
abundance: .
j_gene: TRBJ2-3
d_gene: .
CDR3aa: CASSRQRTDTQYF
CDR3nt: TGTGCCAGCAGCAGACAGCGCACAGATACGCAGTATTTT

v_gene: TRBV28
abundance: .
j_gene: TRBJ1-6
d_gene: .
CDR3aa: CATTGSESPLHF
CDR3nt: TGTGCCACCACAGGGAGTGAGTCACCCCTCCACTTT

v_gene: TRBV10-3
abundance: .
j_gene: TRBJ2-7
d_gene: TRBD1
CDR3aa: CASWDGTGTYEQYF
CDR3nt: TGTGCCTCCTGGGACGGGACAGGCACCTACGAGCAGTACTTC

v_gene: TRBV28
abundance: few
j_gene: TRBJ2-5
d_gene: TRBD2
CDR3aa: CASKYRAGKEETQYF
CDR3nt: TGTGCCAGCAAGTACCGAGCGGGGAAAGAAGAGACCCAGTACTTC

v_gene: TRBV20-1
abundance: .
j_gene: TRBJ2-7
d_gene: .
CDR3aa: CSASAPSRRREQYF
CDR3nt: TGCAGTGCTAGTGCGCCTAGCCGTCGCAGGGAGCAGTACTTC

v_gene: TRBV19
abundance: .
j_gene: TRBJ2-7
d_gene: .
CDR3aa: CASSIGPGGYEQYF
CDR3nt: TGTGCCAGTAGTATAGGACCAGGAGGCTACGAGCAGTACTTC

v_gene: TRBV14
abundance: once
j_gene: TRBJ1-6
d_gene: .
CDR3aa: CASSQDIQGWNSPLHF
CDR3nt: TGTGCCAGCAGCCAAGATATCCAGGGGTGGAATTCACCCCTCCACTTT

v_gene: TRBV28
abundance: .
j_gene: TRBJ1-2
d_gene: .
CDR3aa: CASTQQGTGYTF
CDR3nt: TGTGCCAGCACCCAACAGGGAACGGGCTACACCTTC

v_gene: TRBV7-2
abundance: .
j_gene: TRBJ2-4
d_gene: .
CDR3aa: CASSPGTKGYIQYF
CDR3nt: TGTGCCAGCTCCCCGGGGACAAAAGGATACATTCAGTACTTC

v_gene: TRBV7-3
abundance: .
j_gene: TRBJ2-1
d_gene: TRBD1
CDR3aa: CASSLRTGDNEQFF
CDR3nt: TGTGCCAGCAGCCTCCGGACAGGGGACAATGAGCAGTTCTTC

v_gene: TRBV5-6
abundance: .
j_gene: TRBJ1-1
d_gene: TRBD1
CDR3aa: CASSFGQGGTEAFF
CDR3nt: TGTGCCAGCAGCTTCGGACAGGGGGGCACTGAAGCTTTCTTT

v_gene: TRBV10-1
abundance: .
j_gene: TRBJ2-3
d_gene: .
CDR3aa: CASSVRRTTDTQYF
CDR3nt: TGCGCCAGCAGTGTTAGGAGAACCACAGATACGCAGTATTTT

v_gene: TRBV7-2
abundance: .
j_gene: TRBJ2-3
d_gene: TRBD2
CDR3aa: CASSLGLAGGTDTQYF
CDR3nt: TGTGCCAGCAGCTTGGGACTAGCGGGGGGCACAGATACGCAGTATTTT

v_gene: TRBV5-1
abundance: .
j_gene: TRBJ2-4
d_gene: TRBD1
CDR3aa: CASSLVQGDQAKNIQYF
CDR3nt: TGCGCCAGCAGCTTAGTACAGGGGGATCAAGCCAAAAACATTCAGTACTTC

v_gene: TRBV28
abundance: .
j_gene: TRBJ2-7
d_gene: TRBD2
CDR3aa: CASSPGLGESYEQYF
CDR3nt: TGTGCCAGCAGTCCCGGACTAGGGGAATCCTACGAGCAGTACTTC

v_gene: TRBV29-1
abundance: .
j_gene: TRBJ1-1
d_gene: TRBD1
CDR3aa: CSVGQGGSEAFF
CDR3nt: TGCAGCGTTGGGCAAGGGGGCTCTGAAGCTTTCTTT

v_gene: TRBV6-6
abundance: .
j_gene: TRBJ1-2
d_gene: .
CDR3aa: CASSYAGDYGYTF
CDR3nt: TGTGCCAGCAGTTATGCAGGCGACTATGGCTACACCTTC